The table lists the clone carrying this T cell receptor beta chain with a count of one. This record comes from a study of blood T cells in healthy people across ages. Sample-barcoded 5' priming and a J-beta primer mix drove a second PCR of roughly 7 to 11 cycles. MiXCR, run by TCRdb on the 5' RACE reads, gives a single entry per CDR3 protein. The sample consists of fewer than 700,000 distinct CDR3 sequences, around 48% of them appearing once. Extractions gave at least 6 micrograms of total RNA per sample. Germline assignment: CDR1 MNHEY and CDR2 SVGAGI. V was pared by 7 bases and J by 5 bases, with 10 bases between. The CDR3 has 12 amino acids.

This chain connects TRBV6-5 to TRBJ2-3; TRBD2 is a possible D gene (5 bases). Specimen: blood. The receptor was isolated from an elderly man in good health. CDR3 sequence reads: CASTQAGDTQYF. For the CDR3, the DNA is TGTGCCAGCACCCAGGCGGGAGATACGCAGTATTTT.